This TCR beta chain was observed in a study of identical twins. MiXCR, applied by TCRdb to the 5' RACE reads, yields one record per CDR3 protein. Among some 440,000 distinct CDR3 sequences listed, 24% were seen once. This CDR3 contains 15 residues. With V trimmed by 5 bases and J by 0 bases, 7 bases remained unmatched. CDR1 GTSNPN and CDR2 SVGIG come from the germline V gene (reference sequence). These same records also appear under a second study, on T cells expressing NK-cell markers. That source notes: Most of the eight sequenced donors were HCMV-seropositive; one was seronegative.

Sequenced input: CD4+ T cells sorted from blood. V gene TRBV30 combines with J gene TRBJ2-4, with TRBD2 matching 7 bases. The source is a woman younger than 35 in good health. The CDR3 bases are TGTGCCTGGGGGCGGGAGAGTGTAGCCAAAAACATTCAGTACTTC. Its translation is CAWGRESVAKNIQYF.